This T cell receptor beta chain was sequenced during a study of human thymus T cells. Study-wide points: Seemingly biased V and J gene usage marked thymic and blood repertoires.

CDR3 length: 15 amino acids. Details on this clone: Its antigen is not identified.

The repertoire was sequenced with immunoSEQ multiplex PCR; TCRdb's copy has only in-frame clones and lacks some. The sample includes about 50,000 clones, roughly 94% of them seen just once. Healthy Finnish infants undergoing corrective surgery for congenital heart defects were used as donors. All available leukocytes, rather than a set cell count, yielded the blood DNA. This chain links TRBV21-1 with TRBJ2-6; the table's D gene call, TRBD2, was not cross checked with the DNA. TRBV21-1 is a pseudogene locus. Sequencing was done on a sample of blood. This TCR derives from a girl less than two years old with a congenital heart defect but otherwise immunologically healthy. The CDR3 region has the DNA TGTGCCAGCAGCATAAGTAGTTCTGGGGCCAACGTCCTGACTTTC. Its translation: CASSISSSGANVLTF.